This TCR beta chain was found in a study of regulatory T cells in long-lasting Graves disease. Building of the TCR beta libraries involved iRepertoire HTBI primers and Arm-PCR of CDR3 regions. Using its own MiXCR run on the multiplex PCR reads, TCRdb lists one record per CDR3 protein. The sample includes around 420,000 distinct CDR3 sequences, roughly 15% of them seen just once. Documented time point: newly diagnosed GD, antithyroid drugs for less than 3 months. RNA from PBMCs was the source of the TCR library. Per American Thyroid Association guidelines, Graves' disease was diagnosed. Findings and caveats of the study: Newly diagnosed Graves' patients exceeded persistent ones in TCR diversity. Comparison showed that persistent patients shared more public clonotypes (fewer than 3,000) than new patients (about 880). Persistent disease exhibited a predilection for TRBV28, TRBJ1-2 and TRBJ2-5.

Trimming pared 7 bases from V and 8 bases from J, leaving 11 bases between. Germline loops: CDR1 SEHNR, CDR2 FQNEAQ (reference sequence). CDR3 length: 11 amino acids. Concerning this clonotype: Its cognate antigen is unknown.

The material sequenced was peripheral blood mononuclear cells (PBMCs), taken at new diagnosis, from a patient treated with antithyroid drugs. This clonotype was obtained from a female donor with Graves disease. The rearrangement links TRBV7-9 to TRBJ1-2; D remains ambiguous. For the CDR3, the DNA is TGTGCCAGCACCTATCGCGGGGGCTACACCTTC. Protein product: CASTYRGGYTF.